By sample share, the clone carrying this T cell receptor (beta chain) is medium-sized. The antigen is undetermined. The data were obtained in a study of neoadjuvant nivolumab and ipilimumab in lung cancer. Study-level results: Only a small number of samples underwent TCR sequencing. Only a single major-pathologic-response sample was available for clonality analysis. Only two of four nivolumab-treated tumors gained richness and clonality by surgery.

Profiling relied on immunoSEQ multiplex PCR, and the TCRdb table lists in-frame clones only, not all of them. Here the sample spans 5,500 to 8,500 clones, approximately 88% being singletons. V was clipped by 6 bases and J by 1 base; unmatched bases: 6. The length of the CDR3 is 15 residues. Germline V gene sequence: CDR1 MNHNS, CDR2 SASEGT. This chain joins TRBV6-1 and TRBJ2-3, with 8 nucleotides matching TRBD1. Here the sequenced sample was tumor tissue, taken after neoadjuvant nivolumab, alone or with ipilimumab, at or shortly before surgery. The receptor comes from an adult with non-small cell lung cancer. The CDR3 here is CASSRGQGGTDTQYF. Written as DNA, the CDR3 is TGTGCCAGCAGCCGAGGACAGGGCGGCACAGATACGCAGTATTTT.